This section outlines one TCR beta chain sequence together with its context. The CDR3 is made up of 17 amino acids. Trimming removed 5 bases from V and 3 bases from J, with 20 bases in between. Patients were excluded because of uncontrolled infection, other autoimmune disease, pregnancy or lactation. This sample is drawn from a study of T cells in Graves' hyperthyroidism and ophthalmopathy. Study as a whole: Peripheral blood was acquired at first diagnosis, ahead of any therapy whatsoever.

Using RNA transcripts as the source, TCR beta CDR3 regions were amplified. Initially, a first-round RT-PCR of the TCR CDR3 employed the HTBI primer set. One entry per CDR3 protein, called by TCRdb with MiXCR from the multiplex PCR reads. The profile covers approximately 300,000 distinct CDR3 sequences, with approximately 17% appearing a single time and about 50% taken by the ten largest. This clonotype originated in a woman aged 55-69 years with Graves' ophthalmopathy. The specimen sequenced was blood. The chain recombines TRBV12-3 or TRBV12-4 with TRBJ1-5; D might be TRBD1 (5 bases). The CDR3 DNA reads TGTGCCAGCAGTCCGCCCCCGGGACGGCATTCCAATCAGCCCCAGCATTTT. This translates into CASSPPPGRHSNQPQHF.